This T cell receptor (beta chain) stems from a study of shared clonotypes between healthy human individuals (dated by TCRdb to 2018 to 2020). In the study overall: The cohort included a few men and two women between 18 and 49 years of age. To increase sequencing depth and limit assay-specific biases, TCR repertoire library preparation and sequencing were carried out by different laboratories using diverse techniques. Per donor, three plates each were used for CD4 naive and CD4 memory, two for CD8 naive, and one for CD8 memory. Each donor's leukapheresis produced roughly between roughly 0.9 and 9 billion PBMCs. Blood TCR repertoires of about 5 healthy adults were deeply sequenced to estimate repertoire size and the extent of clonotype sharing between individuals.

This clone occurred a few times. This receptor's antigen is unknown. No clone much larger than this one lies a single base away; base qualities are absent. The donors were healthy, HIV-negative adults who had no recently reported acute infections or vaccinations. Only Caucasian adults living in Nashville, Tennessee, USA were represented among the donors. CD4+ T cells were enriched through magnetic negative selection, after which naive cells were positively selected on CD45RA and the remaining negative fraction served as the memory subset. Blood was collected by leukapheresis, and PBMCs were isolated by Ficoll-Histopaque density gradient centrifugation and then cryopreserved in liquid nitrogen vapor phase. Analytical flow cytometry was used to check the purity and quantity of every magnetically sorted T cell population. Genomic DNA was isolated from each sorted fraction and quantified by UV absorbance on a Nanodrop 2000c.

The CDR3 goes from the cysteine to the phenylalanine over 12 residues. Only the CDR3 part of the read is kept: 36 bases, read in frame from the first base. Trimming at the junction amounts to 0 bases on V and 8 bases on J, and the germline ends lie 7 bases apart. As encoded in the germline V gene, CDR1 is LGHNA while CDR2 is YNFKEQ. TCR CDR3 regions were amplified from genomic DNA by multiplex PCR using the deep immunoSEQ assay. For each cell subset, the extracted genomic DNA was distributed evenly across all wells of several immunoSEQ 96-well plates, and each plate served as one replicate. For sorted subsets, about 200 ng genomic DNA, equal to approximately 30,000 T cell genomes, was loaded into each replicate PCR. Purified libraries were quantified with a Qubit 3.0 fluorometer, sized on a Bioanalyzer 2100, and re-quantified with the KAPA Library Quantification kit. A separate single-read 150-cycle Illumina NextSeq 550 flow cell was used to sequence each immunoSEQ 96-well plate. The authors' analysis ran thus. Because only junctional sequences without quality scores were contained in the immunoSEQ output, filtering matching that applied to full-length reads could not be performed. To assign V/J genes and CDR3, sequences were annotated using PyIR, a Python wrapper for IgBLAST v1.9, with IMGT germline references. Reads were removed for weak V/J assignments (E-value above 1e-6), missing CDR3, stop codons, out-of-frame junctions, or ambiguous translated residues. V3J clonotypes were defined by identical inferred V gene, J gene, and CDR3 amino acid sequence. The percentage overlap between two repertoires was calculated by dividing the number of shared unique clonotypes by the size of the smaller repertoire. RTK rarefaction, the Chao1 estimator, and Recon v2.1 estimates of unobserved clonotypes were used to assess repertoire richness. For all TCRbeta clonotypes obtained by the gDNA method from a handful of donors, generation probabilities were computed with OLGA. TCRdb's version of the immuneACCESS table is confined to in-frame rearrangements and falls short of the full clone set. An unresolved V gene accounts for under half of the shortfall where checked; the remainder is of unknown origin. V and J calls and clone size are those listed in that table; D and trimming were worked out from the DNA. The sample table shows nearly 750,000 clones, and over 55% are seen once. The ten largest clones capture under 2% of the sample.

Findings and caveats that apply to the study as a whole: Incomplete sequencing was indicated by rarefaction of sorted-subset datasets, despite the large sequencing depth. Larger estimated clonotype richness was generally found for naive subsets than for memory subsets. Across a few donors, roughly 5.1% of naive CD4, roughly 3.8% of naive CD8, approximately 2.5% of memory CD4, and under 0.45% of memory CD8 clonotypes were shared. Based on pairwise subsampling, the degree of clonotype sharing among donors was expected to be affected by sequencing depth. Compared with non-shared clonotypes, clonotypes shared by all four sorted-subset donors had higher generation probabilities. Because the study included only a small number of donors, the genetic and exposure-history diversity represented was limited. Sampling was restricted to blood, and TCR repertoires in tissue are likely to differ from TCR repertoires in blood.

Sequencing was performed on memory CD4+ T cells sorted from blood. The meaning of the sample's cell subset or site label: CD45RA-negative fraction. This chain is built from TRBV4-2 and TRBJ1-2, with no D gene named confidently. The clonotype originates from a woman aged 25 to 39 in good health. The CDR3 amino acid sequence is: CASSQETPGYTF. The DNA sequence is as follows: TGTGCCAGCAGCCAAGAAACCCCCGGCTACACCTTC.